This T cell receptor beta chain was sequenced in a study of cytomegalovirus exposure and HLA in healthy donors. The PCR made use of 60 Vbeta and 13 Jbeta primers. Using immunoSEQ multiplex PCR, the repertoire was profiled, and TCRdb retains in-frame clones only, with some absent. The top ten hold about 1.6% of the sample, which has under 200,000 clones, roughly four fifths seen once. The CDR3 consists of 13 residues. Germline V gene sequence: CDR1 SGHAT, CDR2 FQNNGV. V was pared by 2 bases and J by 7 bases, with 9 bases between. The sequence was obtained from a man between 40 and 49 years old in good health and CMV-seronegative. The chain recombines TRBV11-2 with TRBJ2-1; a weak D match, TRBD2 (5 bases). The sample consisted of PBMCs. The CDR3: CASSLYVANEQFF. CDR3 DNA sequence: TGTGCCAGCAGCTTATACGTAGCGAATGAGCAGTTCTTC.